The present TCR beta chain was sequenced within a study of T-cell reconstitution after alpha-beta-depleted transplantation in children (dated by TCRdb to about 2016). About the investigation overall: Using TCR repertoire profiling, the study quantitatively followed how T-cell immune reconstitution unfolded in children after TCRalphabeta/CD19-depleted allogeneic hematopoietic cell transplantation.

Worth noting for this clonotype: What antigen it recognizes has not been identified. Base qualities are not recorded, but no much larger clone differs from it by a single base.

The CDR3 goes from the cysteine to the phenylalanine over 16 residues. Only the CDR3 region is kept as DNA, spanning 48 bases read in frame from base 1. The V end loses 4 bases and the J end loses 6 bases, and a stretch of 19 bases separates them. The library was prepared using PCR. Reads for this sample came from an Illumina HiSeq 2500. TCR libraries were prepared with molecular barcoding, using unique molecular identifiers to normalize TCRbeta repertoire quantification. Using fastp trimming at Q25 and MiXCR clonotype assembly, TCRdb reanalyzed the public sequencing data and kept in-frame beta chains. CDR3 protein duplicates are merged, each entry listing the most common genes and DNA. The sample table shows about 410,000 distinct CDR3 sequences, and around 21% are seen once. Jointly, the top ten make up 3% to 4.5% of the sample.

Recombination joined TRBV12-3 or TRBV12-4 with TRBJ2-1; the D element could tentatively be TRBD1 or TRBD2, as 7 bases agree for each. This clonotype originated in a human donor who donated a stem cell graft to a child with acute myeloid leukemia. This specimen consisted of PBMCs from the stem cell graft donor, obtained from the stem cell graft. Here is the DNA: TGTGCCAGCAGTTCCAGCGGGGCTAGGGGGCTCAATGAGCAGTTCTTC. Its translation reads: CASSSSGARGLNEQFF.